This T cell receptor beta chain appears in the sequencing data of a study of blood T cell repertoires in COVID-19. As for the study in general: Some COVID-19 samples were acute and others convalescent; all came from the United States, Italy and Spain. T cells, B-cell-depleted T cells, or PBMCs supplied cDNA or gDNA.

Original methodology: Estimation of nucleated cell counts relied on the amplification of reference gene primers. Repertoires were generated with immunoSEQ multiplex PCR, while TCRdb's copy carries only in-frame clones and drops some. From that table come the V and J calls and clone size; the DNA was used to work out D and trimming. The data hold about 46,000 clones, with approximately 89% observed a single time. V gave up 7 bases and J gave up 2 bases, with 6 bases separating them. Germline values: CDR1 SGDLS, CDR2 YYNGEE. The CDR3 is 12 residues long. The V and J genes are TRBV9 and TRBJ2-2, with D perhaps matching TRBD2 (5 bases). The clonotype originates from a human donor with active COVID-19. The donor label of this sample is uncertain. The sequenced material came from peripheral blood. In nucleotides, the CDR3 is TGTGCCAGCGGGAGAAACACCGGGGAGCTGTTTTTT. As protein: CASGRNTGELFF.